This T cell receptor (beta chain) appears in the sequencing data of a study of blood T cell repertoires in COVID-19. Study summary: Samples of COVID-19 (acute and convalescent) were obtained from the United States, Italy and Spain. T cells, B-cell-depleted T cells, or PBMCs supplied cDNA or gDNA.

In the authors' workflow: Reference gene primers were amplified, and this amplification served to estimate nucleated cell counts. The method was immunoSEQ multiplex PCR; TCRdb's version includes in-frame clones alone and lacks a portion of them. That table gives V, J and clone size, and the DNA gave D and trimming. The sample has roughly 120,000 clones, roughly 90% seen once; the top ten hold roughly 3.7%. The germline gives CDR1 SGHRS, CDR2 YFSETQ. The CDR3 extends over 15 amino acids. The J segment lost 7 bases and the V segment lost 3 bases, leaving 10 bases of the junction unmatched. The table lists this clone with a few counts.

The rearrangement joins TRBV5-1 to TRBJ1-1, with 9 bases lining up with TRBD1. This TCR came from a man aged 45-65 years with active COVID-19. Sequenced input: peripheral blood. The CDR3 DNA is TGCGCCAGCAGCTCAGGACAGGGGCGGGTTTATGAAGCTTTCTTT. It yields the protein CASSSGQGRVYEAFF.